This record concerns one T cell receptor beta chain sequence. Its antigen is unknown. The sample is drawn from a study of T cell responses to AZD1222 COVID-19 vaccine. Sequencing was performed with immunoSEQ multiplex PCR; in TCRdb, only in-frame clones are kept and a portion is missing. Of about 100,000 clones in the sample, roughly 86% are singletons; the top ten hold 4% to 5%. Trimming took off 1 base at V and 0 bases at J, with 10 bases between the two ends. This CDR3 comprises 16 residues. Germline V lookup: CDR1 LGHNA, CDR2 YNFKEQ. Study-level findings and limits: Baseline seropositivity occurred in only a handful of AZD1222 recipients. Close to half of spike-specific TCRs reportedly recognize unmutated variant regions. Repertoire samples came only from after the peak T cell response.

The receptor was isolated from an adult in good health. Sequences were derived from peripheral blood, sampled on day 0 of MenACWY control vaccination. The chain carries TRBV4-2 and TRBJ1-5; unclear D gene. The chain's CDR3 is CASSQGGSFSNQPQHF. Written as DNA, the CDR3 is TGTGCCAGCAGCCAAGGAGGCAGCTTTAGCAATCAGCCCCAGCATTTT.